Given below is one T cell receptor (beta chain) in context. The sample originates from a study of blood T cell repertoires in COVID-19. Overall study context: Italy, Spain and the United States were the sources of the convalescent and acute COVID-19 samples. Nucleic acid was either cDNA or gDNA, and it came from T cells, B-cell-depleted T cells, or PBMCs.

Produced via immunoSEQ multiplex PCR; TCRdb's table is partial and in-frame only. Among 200,000 to 250,000 clones listed, roughly four fifths were seen once. The clonotype comes from a woman in her 70s with acute or convalescent COVID-19. The sample taken for sequencing was peripheral blood.

The CDR3: CASSLQGGLRSGANVLTF. The CDR3 nucleotides are TGTGCCAGCAGTCTACAGGGGGGACTGCGCTCTGGGGCCAACGTCCTGACTTTC. J is TRBJ2-6 and V is TRBV27, with 8 positions matching TRBD1. Germline loops: CDR1 MNHEY, CDR2 SMNVEV (reference sequence). The junction had 9 bases not matched to a gene; V was cut back by 5 bases and J by 0 bases. The CDR3 contains 18 residues.